A selection of T cell receptor beta chains follows, all from one sample in a study of cytomegalovirus exposure and HLA in healthy donors. Using immunoSEQ multiplex PCR, the repertoire was profiled, and TCRdb retains in-frame clones only, with some absent. Reported are about 200,000 clones; the ten largest clones contain more than 0.95%. The sample taken for sequencing was PBMCs. All receptors come from a girl aged 2-10 years in good health and CMV-seropositive. The CDR3 runs from the conserved cysteine through the conserved F or W. D genes are given only for firm matches.

CDR3nt,CDR3aa,d_gene,j_gene,v_gene
TGTGCCAGCAGTTTACGGTCTTTGACAGGGACGTACGAGCAGTACTTC,CASSLRSLTGTYEQYF,TRBD1,TRBJ2-7,TRBV6-6
TGTGCCAGCAGTGCGACAGGGAGCCCCACTGAAGCTTTCTTT,CASSATGSPTEAFF,TRBD1,TRBJ1-1,TRBV7-9
TGTGCCAGCAGCAATAGACGACGCTCTCCCCAACTAACTAGCGGGTCCTTGGGCACAGATACGCAGTATTTT,CASSNRRRSPQLTSGSLGTDTQYF,TRBD2,TRBJ2-3,TRBV13
TGTGCCAGCAGCTCCGGGTCCCGAGGGCCGTACTTC,CASSSGSRGPYF,NA,TRBJ2-7,TRBV6-5
TGTGCCAGCAGTTACAGGGAGGGGACGGGTTCACCCCTCCACTTT,CASSYREGTGSPLHF,NA,TRBJ1-6,TRBV6-5
TGTGCCAGCAGCTTGGAACTAGCGGGTATCTCCGGGGAGCTGTTTTTT,CASSLELAGISGELFF,TRBD2,TRBJ2-2,TRBV5-6
TGTGCCACCAGCAGAGAACAGGGAACCTTCTACGAGCAGTACTTC,CATSREQGTFYEQYF,NA,TRBJ2-7,TRBV15
TGCGCCAGCAGCCCAACGGACTTCCCAGGGCAGTTCTTC,CASSPTDFPGQFF,NA,TRBJ2-1,TRBV4-1
TGTGCCAGCCAGGGGGATAGCAATCAGCCCCAGCATTTT,CASQGDSNQPQHF,TRBD1,TRBJ1-5,TRBV2
TGTGCCATCAGAGACCCGACAGCCTCTGGAAACACCATATATTTT,CAIRDPTASGNTIYF,NA,TRBJ1-3,TRBV10-3
TGTGCCAGTAGTACATCTATCACCACCTACGAGCAGTACTTC,CASSTSITTYEQYF,NA,TRBJ2-7,TRBV19
TGTGCCAGCAGCCCCCGACGGGGAGCGGGGGACCAAGAGACCCAGTACTTC,CASSPRRGAGDQETQYF,TRBD2,TRBJ2-5,TRBV7-2
TGTGCCAGCAGCCAAGGTTTGGCGGGCTACGAGCAGTACTTC,CASSQGLAGYEQYF,NA,TRBJ2-7,TRBV14
TGTGCCAGCAGTTCCCCCGGACAGGGGGCGAATTCAAGTGGCTACACCTTC,CASSSPGQGANSSGYTF,TRBD1,TRBJ1-2,TRBV28
TGTGCCAGCAGCCAAGATTTGGCGGGATACAATGAGCAGTTCTTC,CASSQDLAGYNEQFF,NA,TRBJ2-1,TRBV4-2
TGCAGCGTTGGCATCTCTACAGGGAGCAATCAGCCCCAGCATTTT,CSVGISTGSNQPQHF,NA,TRBJ1-5,TRBV29-1
TGCGCCAGCAGTGAAGGGGGAATGGCTGAAGCTTTCTTT,CASSEGGMAEAFF,NA,TRBJ1-1,TRBV10-1
TGCGCCAGCAGCCAGCGGGACTCCTCCTACGAGCAGTACTTC,CASSQRDSSYEQYF,NA,TRBJ2-7,TRBV4-1
TGTGCCAGCCGGGCCCCGGGGATGGTCTACGAGCAGTACTTC,CASRAPGMVYEQYF,NA,TRBJ2-7,TRBV11-2
TGTGCCAGTAGATTTGGGGCAGTATCTAACTATGGCTACACCTTC,CASRFGAVSNYGYTF,NA,TRBJ1-2,TRBV19
TGTGCCAGCAGGTCCTCGGGCGGGAGGGCCGCGTCCTACGAGCAGTACTTC,CASRSSGGRAASYEQYF,TRBD2,TRBJ2-7,TRBV28
TGCGCCAGCAGCCTCAACAGTTCCCCCTACAATGAGCAGTTCTTC,CASSLNSSPYNEQFF,NA,TRBJ2-1,TRBV5-1
TGCAGCGTTTTCGTGGGTAGGGACTCCCCATCAAACAATGAGCAGTTCTTC,CSVFVGRDSPSNNEQFF,NA,TRBJ2-1,TRBV29-1
TGCGCCAGCAGCTTGGGACAGGCGATATTCGCTAGCACAGATACGCAGTATTTT,CASSLGQAIFASTDTQYF,NA,TRBJ2-3,TRBV5-1
TGTGCCATCAGAGACAGGGCGGATACTGAAGCTTTCTTT,CAIRDRADTEAFF,TRBD1,TRBJ1-1,TRBV10-3
TGCGCCAGCAGTCCACAGGGCCCGGGGGGCTACACCTTC,CASSPQGPGGYTF,NA,TRBJ1-2,TRBV5-1
TGTGCCACCCGAAGGAACCCTAACAGGAACACTGAAGCTTTCTTT,CATRRNPNRNTEAFF,NA,TRBJ1-1,TRBV6-5
TGCGCCAGCAGCTTGGCCTCGGGACAGGGTCTGTACTACTACGGGCAGTACTTC,CASSLASGQGLYYYGQYF,TRBD1,TRBJ2-7,TRBV5-1
TGTGCCAGCAGCGAAGGGCGGGGCTACTCCTACGAGCAGTACTTC,CASSEGRGYSYEQYF,NA,TRBJ2-7,TRBV7-2
TGCAGCGTTGATGGGACAATCAATGAGCAGTTCTTC,CSVDGTINEQFF,NA,TRBJ2-1,TRBV29-1
TGTGCCAGCAGCGACAGGGTCGTAAACTATGGCTACACCTTC,CASSDRVVNYGYTF,TRBD1,TRBJ1-2,TRBV25-1
TGTGCCACCAGCAGAGCGGGGACTAATCAGCCCCAGCATTTT,CATSRAGTNQPQHF,NA,TRBJ1-5,TRBV15
TGTGCCTGGAGTGGTGGCGGCCAAGAGACCCAGTACTTC,CAWSGGGQETQYF,NA,TRBJ2-5,TRBV30
TGCAGCGCCCGACAGGGGGCTCTAGATACGCAGTATTTT,CSARQGALDTQYF,TRBD1,TRBJ2-3,TRBV29-1
TGTGCCAGCGGCCCAGGACAGGGGGCTAACTACGAGCAGTACTTC,CASGPGQGANYEQYF,TRBD1,TRBJ2-7,TRBV28
TGTGCCAGCAGAGCACAGGCGGACTATGGCTACACCTTC,CASRAQADYGYTF,NA,TRBJ1-2,TRBV5-5
TGTGCCAGCAGCTTAAATACCTACGAGCAGTACTTC,CASSLNTYEQYF,NA,TRBJ2-7,TRBV7-8
TGCGCCAGCAGCCAAGACCCGGGGATGAACGAGCAGTACTTC,CASSQDPGMNEQYF,NA,TRBJ2-7,TRBV4-1
TGTGCCAGCAGCTTGGGGCAGGGTCTAAATCAGCCCCAGCATTTT,CASSLGQGLNQPQHF,NA,TRBJ1-5,TRBV5-8
TGCGCCAGCAAGGCGGGAGTTAGCACAGATACGCAGTATTTT,CASKAGVSTDTQYF,TRBD2,TRBJ2-3,TRBV10-1
TGCGCCAGCAGCCCCCCCCGGGCGGGGCCAGATACGCAGTATTTT,CASSPPRAGPDTQYF,NA,TRBJ2-3,TRBV5-1
TGTGCCAGCAGCTTAGGTGGTTGGGGAGGGTTAAGTGAAAAACTGTTTTTT,CASSLGGWGGLSEKLFF,NA,TRBJ1-4,TRBV7-2
TGTGCCAGCAGCCAAGGACAGAGAAGCTCTGGAAACACCATATATTTT,CASSQGQRSSGNTIYF,NA,TRBJ1-3,TRBV14
TGTGCCAGCAGTGAGACAGGGGTTAGCAATCAGCCCCAGCATTTT,CASSETGVSNQPQHF,TRBD1,TRBJ1-5,TRBV6-1